The 16 T cell receptor beta chains below all came from one sample that was sequenced in a study of OX40 agonist ivuxolimab in advanced cancers. Profiled with immunoSEQ multiplex PCR; TCRdb holds only in-frame clones, not every one. Of 80,000 to 100,000 clones in the sample, around 87% were seen once. Source: CD4+ or CD8+ T cells sorted from blood, taken in a trial of the OX40 agonist ivuxolimab. The origin of the receptors is an adult with an advanced solid tumor such as melanoma, head and neck, liver or kidney cancer.

V usage is TRBV5-1 and J usage is TRBJ2-2; 9 bases are a match to TRBD1. Per germline, CDR1 SGHRS and CDR2 YFSETQ. This CDR3 has 16 amino acids. After removal of 5 bases from V and 5 bases from J, the junction contained 10 bases not matched to a gene. The CDR3 bases are TGCGCCAGCAGTATCGAGGGGACAGGGCTTACCGGGGAGCTGTTTTTT. It specifies CASSIEGTGLTGELFF.

The gene calls are TRBV7-3 and TRBJ1-1; D not resolved. The V and J ends lost 5 bases and 1 base respectively, with 14 bases between them. Germline CDR1 SGHTA, CDR2 FQGTGA. The CDR3 totals 15 residues. The CDR3 DNA is TGTGCCAGCAGCATGACCCGGGCCACGAACACTGAAGCTTTCTTT. Protein sequence: CASSMTRATNTEAFF.

This clone appeared once. J is TRBJ2-1 and V is TRBV15; D not resolved. The CDR3 totals 18 residues. Germline assignment: CDR1 LNHNV and CDR2 YYDKDF (reference sequence). The V and J ends lost 0 bases and 4 bases respectively, with 19 bases between them. CDR3 bases: TGTGCCACCAGCAGAGATTACCAATCTAGTACCGTTTACAATGAGCAGTTCTTC. It codes for CATSRDYQSSTVYNEQFF.

V usage is TRBV30 and J usage is TRBJ2-5; 7 bases line up with TRBD2. The CDR3 contains 15 residues. Germline V lookup: CDR1 GTSNPN, CDR2 SVGIG (reference sequence). The J segment lost 1 base and the V segment lost 3 bases, leaving 8 bases of the junction unmatched. CDR3 region: CAWSPGSGSQETQYF. The CDR3 nucleotides read TGTGCCTGGAGCCCTGGTAGCGGGTCCCAAGAGACCCAGTACTTC.

Here the CDR3 DNA reads TGTGCCAGCAGTGTCGTGGCAGGTTCACCCCTCCACTTT. Protein product: CASSVVAGSPLHF. V gene TRBV2 combines with J gene TRBJ1-6; unclear D gene. The V gene lost 4 bases and the J gene lost 9 bases, with 10 bases spanning the gap. The CDR3 is made up of 13 amino acids. Per the germline V gene, CDR1 is SNHLY and CDR2 is FYNNEI.

This clone was recorded a few times. The gene calls are TRBV4-2 and TRBJ1-1; D is ambiguous. Germline lookup yields CDR1 LGHNA and CDR2 YNFKEQ. V was cut by 0 bases and J by 5 bases, with 13 bases left in between. This CDR3 comprises 15 residues. The CDR3 sequence is CASSQDLGPGTEAFF. As DNA, the CDR3 is TGTGCCAGCAGCCAAGATTTGGGCCCGGGGACTGAAGCTTTCTTT.

This rearrangement joins TRBV19 to TRBJ1-5; D is possibly TRBD1 (6 bases). Germline V gives CDR1 LNHDA, CDR2 SQIVND (reference sequence). V was trimmed by 5 bases and J by 1 base, leaving 15 bases between them. The CDR3 has 16 amino acids. DNA for the CDR3: TGTGCCAGTAGTTTACCGGGACACCCAAGCAATCAGCCCCAGCATTTT. Its translation is CASSLPGHPSNQPQHF.

The chain carries TRBV7-9 and TRBJ1-6; tentative D call: TRBD1 (6 bases). The CDR3 runs 15 residues. Germline CDR1 reads SEHNR; CDR2 reads FQNEAQ (reference sequence). V was trimmed by 4 bases and J by 6 bases, leaving 13 bases between them. The CDR3: CASSSSGTSNSPLHF. The CDR3 nucleotides read TGTGCCAGCAGCTCCTCCGGGACAAGTAATTCACCCCTCCACTTT.

The gene calls are TRBV7-9 and TRBJ2-3; TRBD2 agrees at 11 bases. Germline CDR1 reads SEHNR; CDR2 reads FQNEAQ (reference sequence). The CDR3 is 17 residues long. The junction had 10 bases not matched to a gene; V was cut back by 6 bases and J by 2 bases. The CDR3 region is CASSPAGLAAYTDTQYF. For the CDR3, the DNA is TGTGCCAGCAGTCCGGCGGGACTAGCGGCGTACACAGATACGCAGTATTTT.

The V gene is TRBV6-5, the J gene TRBJ1-5; D is undetermined. The germline V gene has CDR1 MNHEY and CDR2 SVGAGI. The CDR3 totals 14 residues. The germline V and J ends were trimmed by 6 bases and 7 bases, with 16 bases remaining between them. CDR3 DNA: TGTGCCAGCAGCCCTAAAAGGTCGGGGCAGCCCCAGCATTTT. Its translation: CASSPKRSGQPQHF.

J is TRBJ2-2 and V is TRBV6-1; maybe TRBD1 (5 bases). The CDR3 is made up of 14 amino acids. The V end lost 4 bases, the J end lost 5 bases, and 11 bases lay between the germline ends. Germline V CDR1 and CDR2: MNHNS, SASEGT. The chain's CDR3 is CASSGDRTTGELFF. The CDR3 nucleotides are TGTGCCAGCAGTGGTGATCGGACAACCGGGGAGCTGTTTTTT.

This chain uses TRBV5-8 with TRBJ1-5; D may be TRBD1 (5 bases). Germline V gene lookup returns CDR1 SGHTS and CDR2 YDEGEE. The CDR3 length is 15 residues. V dropped 0 bases and J dropped 7 bases, with 14 bases sitting between them. The CDR3 loop reads CASSLAGVWAQPQHF. DNA for the CDR3: TGTGCCAGCAGCTTGGCGGGGGTTTGGGCACAGCCCCAGCATTTT.

This chain uses TRBV11-2 with TRBJ2-1; 7 positions agree with TRBD2. V gave up 3 bases and J gave up 3 bases; unmatched junction bases: 5. CDR3 length equals 15 residues. The V gene's germline CDR1 is SGHAT and CDR2 FQNNGV. The CDR3 protein is CASSFRAGNYNEQFF. In nucleotides, the CDR3 is TGTGCCAGCAGCTTTCGAGCGGGGAACTACAATGAGCAGTTCTTC.

This clone was seen more than once but under ten times. The CDR3 bases are TGTGCCAGCAGCACCCATCGGGACAGGGGGCGCATCTACGAGCAGTACTTC. The encoded protein is CASSTHRDRGRIYEQYF. This chain uses TRBV11-2 with TRBJ2-7, with TRBD1 identical over 12 bases. Germline lookup yields CDR1 SGHAT and CDR2 FQNNGV. V trimming: 5 bases; J trimming: 3 bases; junction bases outside the gene matches: 11. The CDR3 spans 17 residues.

The rearrangement uses TRBV5-6 and TRBJ1-2; D remains ambiguous. Deletions cut 4 bases from V and 2 bases from J, with 6 bases between. Germline V gives CDR1 SGHDT, CDR2 YYEEEE. This CDR3 has 12 amino acids. CDR3 DNA: TGTGCCAGCAGCCGGGCAAACTATGGCTACACCTTC. The encoded protein is CASSRANYGYTF.

This sequence joins TRBV11-3 and TRBJ2-2; 8 nucleotides agree with TRBD1. CDR3 length: 15 amino acids. The germline V gene encodes CDR1 SGHNT and CDR2 YENEEA. The J segment lost 1 base and the V segment lost 5 bases, leaving 3 bases of the junction unmatched. CDR3 sequence reads: CASSAGQGNTGELFF. CDR3 DNA: TGTGCCAGCAGCGCTGGACAGGGGAACACCGGGGAGCTGTTTTTT. Full variable domain (remainder filled in from reference TRBV11-3 and TRBJ2-2): EAGVVQSPRYKIIEKKQPVAFWCNPISGHNTLYWYLQNLGQGPELLIRYENEEAVDDSQLPKDRFSAERLKGVDSTLKIQPAELGDSAVYLCASSAGQGNTGELFFGEGSRLTVL.